This T cell receptor beta chain was sequenced during a study of blood T cells in healthy people across ages (dated by TCRdb to between 2015 and 2017). Study-level background: In model experiments, roughly one uniquely barcoded TCR beta cDNA molecule per two T cells was captured by template switching. Age-related changes in TCR beta repertoire diversity were measured in the study by deep sequencing normalized with unique cDNA molecular identifiers. Donors were grouped into four age groups: young (average about 15 years), middle-aged (39), aged (around 62) and long-lived (around 80). To avoid experimental bias, donors of different ages were spread randomly across the sequencing lanes. The study analyzed two additional independent replicas of 1 million unique cDNA reads from the same blood draw for two donors, one aged 18 to 29 and one aged 80 or older.

The method was 5' RACE. The instrument was an Illumina HiSeq 2500. A second PCR of about 6 to 11 cycles was performed with a sample-barcoded 5' primer and a J-beta primer mix. Each TCR beta cDNA molecule received a unique molecular identifier from a template-switch 5' adaptor carrying 12 random nucleotides. At least 3 million CDR3-containing paired-end reads were obtained from each sample. First-strand cDNA synthesis was performed from all RNA using the Mint cDNA synthesis kit, with priming by a TRBC-specific oligonucleotide. Following uracil-DNA glycosylase treatment, all cDNA underwent a first 18-cycle PCR with the universal primers M1SS and BC2_uni_R. The source study handled its data this way. For normalization, 1 million high-quality reads, each with a distinct molecular identifier, were randomly selected from each sample. Reads with shared molecular identifiers were discarded instead of being binned into consensus sequences. CDR3 identification, clonotype clustering and error correction used MiTCR with a Q25 quality threshold and the strictest error-elimination algorithm. Lower-bound total TCR beta diversity was estimated with a nonparametric unseen species model using Euler transformation. TCRdb reanalyzed the raw reads on its own, using fastp at Q25 for trimming and MiXCR for clone calling, and kept in-frame beta chains. Under each unique CDR3 protein, matching rows form one entry showing the most common genes and DNA. It is TCRdb's table, rather than the study itself, that gives the V and J calls and clone size. This sample holds about 1.4 million distinct CDR3 sequences; almost 60% were observed only once. The ten largest clones take up roughly 6.3% of the sample.

This clonotype showed up just a few times. Its antigen is unknown. No base quality values were provided; no much bigger clone lies one nucleotide off. V is shortened by 8 bases, J by 5 bases, and the region joining them spans 15 bases. From the cysteine up to the phenylalanine, the CDR3 has a length of 13 residues. The kept DNA is CDR3 alone, 39 bases in frame from the first base. Results and caveats for the whole study, not just this receptor: Because donor CMV infection status was unknown, age-related changes in expanded clonotypes were potentially confounded. There was a strong correlation between observed TCR beta diversity and the percentage of naive T cells measured by flow cytometry. As age increased, observed TCR beta diversity per million T cells dropped in a roughly linear way, and a significant reduction was already evident by age 40. Bulk unsorted PBMC profiling prevented conclusive comparison of naive and antigen-experienced compartments. Compared with the aged group, the long-lived group had more naive CD4+ T cells, fewer expanded clones and increased TCR diversity, suggesting age selection. Estimates of total diversity based on one million sequenced T cells were considered lower bounds and underestimates.

The donors were around 39 Caucasian individuals from Russia, aged roughly 6 to 90 years, who were systemically healthy. Around 10 milliliters of peripheral blood were drawn from each donor into EDTA-treated Vacutainer tubes. Ficoll-Paque density-gradient centrifugation was used to isolate PBMCs, with at least 7 million per sample. Trizol reagent was used to extract total RNA from PBMCs, with at least 5 micrograms per sample. For every donor, flow cytometry on a PBMC aliquot measured the percentage of naive CD45RAhigh/CD27high T cells. The V and J segments used are TRBV12-3 or TRBV12-4 and TRBJ2-5; no D gene call is confident. The sample consisted of blood. The receptor was derived from a man between 18 and 29 years old in good health. The bases are TGTGCCAGCGGGGTCGTTGGACGGGAGACCCAGTACTTC. Translated, this is CASGVVGRETQYF.